Below, 30 T cell receptor beta chains from the same sample are listed, as sequenced in a study of OX40 agonist ivuxolimab in advanced cancers. Libraries were prepared by immunoSEQ multiplex PCR; TCRdb keeps only in-frame clonotypes and omits some of them. The data show about 69,000 clones, about three quarters seen once. The specimen was CD4+ or CD8+ T cells sorted from blood, collected in a trial of the OX40 agonist ivuxolimab. The receptors were gathered from an adult with an advanced solid tumor such as melanoma, head and neck, liver or kidney cancer.

This clone was recorded a few times. The chain uses TRBV2 and TRBJ2-2; D may be TRBD1 or TRBD2 (5 bases each). CDR3 length: 13 amino acids. CDR1 is SNHLY and CDR2 is FYNNEI in the germline V gene. The V and J ends lost 4 bases and 6 bases respectively, with 9 bases between them. CDR3: CASSAMGAGELFF. As DNA, the CDR3 is TGTGCCAGCAGTGCGATGGGGGCCGGGGAGCTGTTTTTT.

This chain links TRBV15 with TRBJ2-2; D is perhaps TRBD2 (6 bases). The CDR3 length is 15 residues. V gave up 3 bases and J gave up 4 bases, with 12 bases separating them. CDR1 and CDR2 (germline): LNHNV, YYDKDF (reference sequence). CDR3 amino acids: CATSRGDSVTGELFF. The CDR3, as DNA: TGTGCCACCAGCAGGGGGGACTCCGTCACCGGGGAGCTGTTTTTT.

This clone was observed once. J is TRBJ1-3 and V is TRBV6-6, with D tentatively TRBD1 (5 bases). V dropped 5 bases and J dropped 11 bases, with 16 bases sitting between them. CDR3 length: 13 residues. CDR1 is MNHNY, CDR2 SVGAGI, per germline (reference sequence). CDR3 in amino acids: CASSPPQGFPIYF. The CDR3 DNA reads as TGTGCCAGCAGTCCCCCGCAGGGATTCCCCATATATTTT.

This chain links TRBV30 with TRBJ1-2; a possible D gene is TRBD1 (6 bases). CDR3 length: 13 residues. The V end was cut by 5 bases, the J end by 1 base, with 11 bases between. CDR1 GTSNPN and CDR2 SVGIG come from the germline V gene (reference sequence). The CDR3 region is CAWVGGHNYGYTF. CDR3 sequence (DNA): TGTGCCTGGGTAGGGGGGCATAACTATGGCTACACCTTC.

This clone is categorized as medium-sized. The chain is built from TRBV30 and TRBJ2-1; D is undetermined. The germline gives CDR1 GTSNPN, CDR2 SVGIG (reference sequence). This CDR3 spans 14 amino acids. The V end was cut by 3 bases, the J end by 0 bases, with 9 bases between. The CDR3 region has the DNA TGTGCCTGGAGAGGAGTTAGCTCCTACAATGAGCAGTTCTTC. Its protein product is CAWRGVSSYNEQFF.

J is TRBJ2-3 and V is TRBV5-1; D gene uncertain. Between the trimmed V and J ends, which lost 4 bases and 4 bases, there was a span of 10 bases. The CDR3 sequence is 13 residues long. Germline V gene lookup returns CDR1 SGHRS and CDR2 YFSETQ. The CDR3 here is CASSISYSDTQYF. CDR3 sequence (DNA): TGCGCCAGCAGCATAAGCTACTCAGATACGCAGTATTTT.

This chain links TRBV19 with TRBJ2-1, with no clear D. CDR3 length: 14 amino acids. V dropped 4 bases and J dropped 9 bases, with 16 bases sitting between them. CDR1 and CDR2 from the germline V gene are LNHDA and SQIVND (reference sequence). In DNA form, the CDR3 reads TGTGCCAGTAGTACTCGTGGGTTAGCTCGTGAGCAGTTCTTC. Translation gives CASSTRGLAREQFF.

This chain connects TRBV6-5 to TRBJ1-2; a possible D gene is TRBD1 (6 bases). The V and J ends lost 6 bases and 4 bases respectively, with 12 bases between them. Looked up from germline, CDR1 is MNHEY and CDR2 is SVGAGI. The CDR3 consists of 13 residues. The chain's CDR3 is CASSQGRSYGYTF. CDR3 coding DNA: TGTGCCAGCAGCCAGGGGCGAAGCTATGGCTACACCTTC.

This chain joins TRBV5-1 and TRBJ1-6; D may be TRBD1 (5 bases). The germline V gene encodes CDR1 SGHRS and CDR2 YFSETQ. With 3 bases removed from V and 6 bases from J, the gap between germline ends came to 10 bases. This CDR3 is 14 amino acids long. In DNA form, the CDR3 reads TGCGCCAGCAGCTCAGGGCAGGGTAATTCACCCCTCCACTTT. Protein sequence: CASSSGQGNSPLHF. Using reference TRBV5-1 and TRBJ1-6 for the parts outside the CDR3, the full variable domain is KAGVTQTPRYLIKTRGQQVTLSCSPISGHRSVSWYQQTPGQGLQFLFEYFSETQRNKGNFPGRFSGRQFSNSRSEMNVSTLELGDSALYLCASSSGQGNSPLHFGNGTRLTVT.

This clone was picked up a small number of times. The chain has TRBV10-1 and TRBJ1-2, with D perhaps TRBD1 (5 bases). The V gene's germline CDR1 is WNHNN and CDR2 SYGVQD (reference sequence). V lost 0 bases, J lost 4 bases, and 12 bases lay in between. The length of the CDR3 is 15 residues. The CDR3 loop is CASSESAGDLYGYTF. In DNA, the CDR3 is TGCGCCAGCAGTGAGTCAGCGGGGGACCTCTATGGCTACACCTTC.

Remarks on this clone: This specimen includes other DNA sequences encoding the same CDR3. V gene TRBV7-2 combines with J gene TRBJ1-5; possible D gene TRBD1, 6 bases. The CDR3 spans 13 residues. CDR1 and CDR2 (germline): SGHTA, FQGNSA. Trimming left V 3 bases short and J 6 bases short, with 9 bases between. The CDR3 sequence is CASSLGGGQPQHF. The CDR3 DNA follows: TGTGCCAGCAGCTTGGGAGGGGGTCAGCCCCAGCATTTT. Drawing the rest from reference TRBV7-2 and TRBJ1-5, the complete variable domain is GAGVSQSPSNKVTEKGKDVELRCDPISGHTALYWYRQSLGQGLEFLIYFQGNSAPDKSGLPSDRFSAERTGGSVSTLTIQRTQQEDSAVYLCASSLGGGQPQHFGDGTRLSIL.

The V call is TRBV30, the J call TRBJ2-7; D may match TRBD1 or TRBD2 (5 bases each). CDR3 length: 13 amino acids. Germline assignment: CDR1 GTSNPN and CDR2 SVGIG (reference sequence). Trimming left V 2 bases short and J 2 bases short, with 10 bases between. CDR3 sequence reads: CAWSNRGTYEQYF. CDR3 in DNA: TGTGCCTGGAGTAACCGGGGCACCTACGAGCAGTACTTC.

The CDR3 DNA sequence: TGTGCCAGCAGGGGCAGTTTATACGAGCAGTACTTC. Encoded protein: CASRGSLYEQYF. The rearrangement joins TRBV28 to TRBJ2-7; D call uncertain. V was trimmed by 6 bases and J by 4 bases, leaving 10 bases between them. Germline lookup yields CDR1 MDHEN and CDR2 SYDVKM. This CDR3 comprises 12 residues.

The chain's CDR3 is CASIGWGNTIYF. The DNA of the CDR3 is TGTGCCAGCATTGGCTGGGGAAACACCATATATTTT. The gene calls are TRBV2 and TRBJ1-3; the D is unclear. The CDR3 consists of 12 residues. Trimming took 7 bases from V and 4 from J, leaving 8 bases between them. Germline V gives CDR1 SNHLY, CDR2 FYNNEI.

This sequence joins TRBV6-5 and TRBJ1-5; no firm D call. Between the trimmed V and J ends, which lost 6 bases and 4 bases, there was a span of 13 bases. Germline CDR1 reads MNHEY; CDR2 reads SVGAGI. This CDR3 has 14 residues. CDR3 sequence reads: CASSPLRRNQPQHF. The CDR3 nucleotides are TGTGCCAGCAGCCCACTTAGGCGGAATCAGCCCCAGCATTTT.

The rearrangement uses TRBV5-1 and TRBJ1-3; possible D gene TRBD1, 5 bases. CDR3 length: 14 amino acids. Looked up from germline, CDR1 is SGHRS and CDR2 is YFSETQ. V was shortened by 2 bases and J by 2 bases, with 8 bases between the two germline ends. CDR3 region: CASSLTGTGNTIYF. The CDR3 region has the DNA TGCGCCAGCAGCTTAACAGGAACTGGAAACACCATATATTTT.

The chain combines TRBV28 with TRBJ1-2; the D gene is possibly TRBD1 (5 bases). The CDR3 extends over 13 amino acids. Trimming took off 6 bases at V and 5 bases at J, with 13 bases between the two ends. The germline CDR1 and CDR2 sequences are MDHEN and SYDVKM. The CDR3 region is CASSPGGFYGYTF. The CDR3 DNA sequence: TGTGCCAGCAGCCCTGGGGGGTTTTATGGCTACACCTTC.

This clone is a singleton in its sample. V and J are TRBV19 and TRBJ2-3; possibly TRBD1 for D (6 bases). The germline V gene encodes CDR1 LNHDA and CDR2 SQIVND (reference sequence). With 6 bases removed from V and 0 bases from J, the gap between germline ends came to 19 bases. CDR3 length equals 17 residues. The CDR3 loop is CASRPSRGADSTDTQYF. In DNA, the CDR3 is TGTGCCAGTAGACCTTCCAGGGGCGCGGATAGCACAGATACGCAGTATTTT.

This clone occurred a few times. The rearrangement joins TRBV7-7 to TRBJ2-5; 9 bases are shared with TRBD1. CDR3 size: 15 residues. Losses at the gene ends were 5 bases for V and 3 bases for J; bases not matched to a gene: 7. Germline loops: CDR1 SSHAT, CDR2 FNYEAQ (reference sequence). CDR3 region: CASSLTGTGKETQYF. Here the CDR3 DNA reads TGTGCCAGCAGCCTAACCGGGACAGGGAAAGAGACCCAGTACTTC.

The chain joins TRBV18 to TRBJ1-2; D is undetermined. CDR1 is KGHSH, CDR2 LQKENI, per germline. The V end was cut by 3 bases, the J end by 0 bases, with 11 bases between. The CDR3 spans 15 residues. CDR3 sequence (DNA): TGTGCCAGCTCACCCTCGGGTTTCGCTAACTATGGCTACACCTTC. This encodes CASSPSGFANYGYTF.

J is TRBJ1-2 and V is TRBV27; a possible D gene is TRBD1 (6 bases). The CDR3 has 13 residues. V was clipped by 5 bases and J by 9 bases, with 16 bases between them. The germline V gene has CDR1 MNHEY and CDR2 SMNVEV (reference sequence). The CDR3 bases are TGTGCCAGCAGTCAGGACAGAGGATATAGCTACACCTTC. Protein sequence: CASSQDRGYSYTF.

The chain links TRBV28 to TRBJ2-5, with D perhaps matching TRBD1 or TRBD2 (5 bases each). The CDR3 sequence is 13 residues long. Germline lookup yields CDR1 MDHEN and CDR2 SYDVKM. With 7 bases removed from V and 3 bases from J, the gap between germline ends came to 12 bases. CDR3: CASKEGREETQYF. The DNA for the CDR3 is TGTGCCAGCAAAGAGGGGAGAGAAGAGACCCAGTACTTC.

This sequence joins TRBV25-1 and TRBJ2-1; 7 nucleotides align to TRBD1. The V and J ends lost 7 bases and 1 base, in that order; junction bases with no gene match: 7. The CDR3 runs 15 residues. In germline, CDR1 is MGHDK, CDR2 SYGVNS. The CDR3 loop reads CASTESGGSYNEQFF. The CDR3 coding sequence is TGTGCCAGCACCGAATCAGGGGGTTCCTACAATGAGCAGTTCTTC. The full variable domain, in which reference TRBV25-1 and TRBJ2-1 provide the parts outside the CDR3, is EADIYQTPRYLVIGTGKKITLECSQTMGHDKMYWYQQDPGMELHLIHYSYGVNSTEKGDLSSESTVSRIRTEHFPLTLESARPSHTSQYLCASTESGGSYNEQFFGPGTRLTVL.

The chain recombines TRBV5-1 with TRBJ2-1, with 10 nucleotides matching TRBD2. Germline CDR1 is SGHRS and CDR2 is YFSETQ. This CDR3 region has 16 residues. V dropped 4 bases and J dropped 4; count of bases not matched to a gene: 8. The CDR3 sequence is CASSPSGGITYNEQFF. The CDR3, as DNA: TGCGCCAGCAGCCCTAGCGGGGGAATCACTTACAATGAGCAGTTCTTC.

The chain has TRBV10-3 and TRBJ2-7; the D gene is possibly TRBD1 (6 bases). V lost 3 bases to trimming and J lost 2 bases, with 11 bases between them. Germline CDR1 reads ENHRY; CDR2 reads SYGVKD. This CDR3 spans 14 amino acids. Here the CDR3 DNA reads TGTGCCATCAGTGACCAGGGGACAACCTACGAGCAGTACTTC. Translated, it gives CAISDQGTTYEQYF.

The gene calls are TRBV28 and TRBJ2-3; TRBD2 matches at 9 bases. Germline V CDR1 and CDR2: MDHEN, SYDVKM. Germline trimming cut 5 bases from V and 0 bases from J; bases unmatched to any gene: 3. CDR3 length equals 15 residues. The CDR3 DNA sequence: TGTGCCAGCAGTCTGAGCGGGAGGAGCACAGATACGCAGTATTTT. Its translation is CASSLSGRSTDTQYF.

The CDR3 sequence is CASSRDRGRGDTQYF. CDR3 DNA: TGTGCCAGCAGCCGGGACAGGGGGCGGGGAGATACGCAGTATTTT. The chain carries TRBV28 and TRBJ2-3; TRBD1 agrees at 12 bases. Trimming cost V 6 bases and J 5 bases; bases outside gene matches: 6. CDR1 is MDHEN, CDR2 SYDVKM, per germline. The CDR3 consists of 15 residues.

This clone was found once. The chain combines TRBV19 with TRBJ2-3, with 13 positions matching TRBD2. This CDR3 region has 14 residues. The J segment lost 6 bases and the V segment lost 9 bases, leaving 6 bases of the junction unmatched. CDR1 and CDR2 (germline): LNHDA, SQIVND (reference sequence). This chain's CDR3 is CASQLAGGPDTQYF. The CDR3 DNA reads as TGTGCCAGCCAACTAGCGGGAGGGCCGGATACGCAGTATTTT.

The rearrangement links TRBV14 to TRBJ1-2; D gene unclear. From germline, CDR1 is SGHDN and CDR2 FVKESK. V lost 1 base, J lost 4 bases, and 7 bases lay in between. CDR3 length: 13 residues. The CDR3 protein is CASSQGERYGYTF. The CDR3 DNA reads as TGTGCCAGCAGCCAAGGGGAGCGCTATGGCTACACCTTC.

The chain has TRBV7-9 and TRBJ2-3; D may be TRBD1 or TRBD2 (6 bases each). The CDR3 sequence is 16 residues long. V lost 3 bases, J lost 2 bases, and 15 bases lay in between. Germline V gives CDR1 SEHNR, CDR2 FQNEAQ (reference sequence). As DNA, the CDR3 is TGTGCCAGCAGCTTCGGGGGCGCAACAATCACAGATACGCAGTATTTT. It specifies CASSFGGATITDTQYF. The whole variable domain, remainder taken from reference TRBV7-9 and TRBJ2-3, is DTGVSQNPRHKITKRGQNVTFRCDPISEHNRLYWYRQTLGQGPEFLTYFQNEAQLEKSRLLSDRFSAERPKGSFSTLEIQRTEQGDSAMYLCASSFGGATITDTQYFGPGTRLTVL.